These T cell receptor beta chains were read from a single sample in a study of T cells in Graves' hyperthyroidism and ophthalmopathy. Each CDR3 protein gets one entry after TCRdb re-called the multiplex PCR reads with MiXCR. The sample holds approximately 640,000 distinct CDR3 sequences, 15% to 20% seen once. The material sequenced was blood. These receptors were taken from a woman aged 25 to 39 with Graves' hyperthyroidism. Each CDR3 is given with its conserved first and last residue. Fields, in order: V gene, D gene, J gene, clone size, CDR3 DNA, CDR3 protein. D genes are given only for firm matches. Size tells how often a clone was seen (once, few, many) or the class of an expanded clone, and some rows leave it out.

V gene: TRBV6-1
D gene: -
J gene: TRBJ2-5
clone size: many
CDR3 DNA: TGTGCCAGCAGTGACTCCCAGGGTTCGGAGGAGACCCAGTACTTC
CDR3 protein: CASSDSQGSEETQYF

V gene: TRBV20-1
D gene: -
J gene: TRBJ2-7
clone size: many
CDR3 DNA: TGCAGTGCTGCCTGGGGCGGCGGTTACGAGCAGTACTTC
CDR3 protein: CSAAWGGGYEQYF

V gene: TRBV3-1
D gene: -
J gene: TRBJ2-3
clone size: many
CDR3 DNA: TGTGCCAGCAGCCAAGCAGGCACAGATACGCAGTATTTT
CDR3 protein: CASSQAGTDTQYF

V gene: TRBV4-1
D gene: TRBD2
J gene: TRBJ2-2
clone size: -
CDR3 DNA: TGCGCCAGTGCTTGGGGGGGTACCACCGGGGAGCTGTTTTTT
CDR3 protein: CASAWGGTTGELFF

V gene: TRBV6-2/TRBV6-3
D gene: -
J gene: TRBJ1-1
clone size: -
CDR3 DNA: TGTGCCAGCAGTTCTCTAGCTGTTTGGAACACTGAAGCTTTCTTT
CDR3 protein: CASSSLAVWNTEAFF

V gene: TRBV7-8
D gene: -
J gene: TRBJ1-1
clone size: few
CDR3 DNA: TGTGCCAGCAGCTTAGGTGGTCAGCCAAGAGAAGCTTTCTTT
CDR3 protein: CASSLGGQPREAFF

V gene: TRBV12-3/TRBV12-4
D gene: TRBD2
J gene: TRBJ2-3
clone size: -
CDR3 DNA: TGTGCCACCAGAGCGGGGACCACAGATACGCAGTATTTT
CDR3 protein: CATRAGTTDTQYF

V gene: TRBV5-1
D gene: -
J gene: TRBJ1-4
clone size: -
CDR3 DNA: TGCGCCAGCAGCTTCCCCAGGGAGGGTGAAAAACTGTTTTTT
CDR3 protein: CASSFPREGEKLFF

V gene: TRBV7-2
D gene: -
J gene: TRBJ1-3
clone size: -
CDR3 DNA: TGTGCCAGCAGCGGCCGGGACTTCTCTGGAGACACCATATATTTT
CDR3 protein: CASSGRDFSGDTIYF

V gene: TRBV20-1
D gene: -
J gene: TRBJ2-6
clone size: -
CDR3 DNA: TGCAGTGGGGAGGCGGCGGGGGCCAACGTCCTGACTTTC
CDR3 protein: CSGEAAGANVLTF

V gene: TRBV29-1
D gene: TRBD2
J gene: TRBJ2-7
clone size: -
CDR3 DNA: TGCAGCGTGCGGGGTGGGACTAGCGGCTCCTACGAGCAGTACTTC
CDR3 protein: CSVRGGTSGSYEQYF

V gene: TRBV20-1
D gene: -
J gene: TRBJ1-2
clone size: -
CDR3 DNA: TGCAGTGCTAGAGATCAGGGACAACACTATGGCTACACCTTC
CDR3 protein: CSARDQGQHYGYTF

V gene: TRBV28
D gene: -
J gene: TRBJ1-6
clone size: many
CDR3 DNA: TGTGCCAGCAGTGTCCAAGAGGGGGGTTCACCCCTCCACTTT
CDR3 protein: CASSVQEGGSPLHF

V gene: TRBV28
D gene: -
J gene: TRBJ2-7
clone size: many
CDR3 DNA: TGTGCCAGCAAGAGGGTGGACGAGCAGTACTTC
CDR3 protein: CASKRVDEQYF

V gene: TRBV6-2/TRBV6-3
D gene: TRBD2
J gene: TRBJ2-7
clone size: many
CDR3 DNA: TGTGCCAGCAGTTACCAACTAGCGGGAGGCGAGCAGTACTTC
CDR3 protein: CASSYQLAGGEQYF

V gene: TRBV10-1
D gene: -
J gene: TRBJ2-1
clone size: many
CDR3 DNA: TGCGCCAGCAGTGATAGGCGCAATGAGCAGTTCTTC
CDR3 protein: CASSDRRNEQFF

V gene: TRBV2
D gene: TRBD1
J gene: TRBJ1-4
clone size: many
CDR3 DNA: TGTGCCAGCAGCGGACAGGGGGTTGAAAAACTGTTTTTT
CDR3 protein: CASSGQGVEKLFF

V gene: TRBV11-2
D gene: -
J gene: TRBJ1-5
clone size: many
CDR3 DNA: TGTGCCAGCAGCACCCCGACAAGGTCAAGCAATCAGCCCCAGCATTTT
CDR3 protein: CASSTPTRSSNQPQHF

V gene: TRBV30
D gene: -
J gene: TRBJ1-2
clone size: once
CDR3 DNA: TGTGCCGGGAGGGGTGGACGAAGCTATGGCTACACCTTC
CDR3 protein: CAGRGGRSYGYTF

V gene: TRBV7-2
D gene: -
J gene: TRBJ2-2
clone size: few
CDR3 DNA: TGTGCCAGCAGCTTAGCCAACCCGAACACCGGGGAGCTGTTTTTT
CDR3 protein: CASSLANPNTGELFF

V gene: TRBV11-3
D gene: -
J gene: TRBJ2-2
clone size: -
CDR3 DNA: TGTGCCAGCAGCTTAGATGGAGTAAACCCCAACGGGGAGCTGTTTTTT
CDR3 protein: CASSLDGVNPNGELFF

V gene: TRBV20-1
D gene: TRBD1
J gene: TRBJ1-3
clone size: few
CDR3 DNA: TGCAGTGCTAGACCCACAGGGGCGGGGGCGAACACCATATATTTT
CDR3 protein: CSARPTGAGANTIYF

V gene: TRBV7-9
D gene: TRBD2
J gene: TRBJ2-7
clone size: many
CDR3 DNA: TGTGCCAGCAGCTTAGCGGGAGGGCCGAAAAAGCAGTACTTC
CDR3 protein: CASSLAGGPKKQYF

V gene: TRBV9
D gene: TRBD2
J gene: TRBJ2-2
clone size: -
CDR3 DNA: TGTGCCAGTTCCTTTAGCGGGACTGACGCCGGGGAGCTGTTTTTT
CDR3 protein: CASSFSGTDAGELFF

V gene: TRBV7-2
D gene: TRBD1
J gene: TRBJ1-2
clone size: many
CDR3 DNA: TGTGCCAGCAGCCTGGACAGGGGAGGCTATGGCTACACCTTC
CDR3 protein: CASSLDRGGYGYTF

V gene: TRBV9
D gene: -
J gene: TRBJ2-3
clone size: few
CDR3 DNA: TGTGCCAGCAGCGTAGGTGGCAGGGAGCTAGATACGCAGTATTTT
CDR3 protein: CASSVGGRELDTQYF

V gene: TRBV12-3/TRBV12-4
D gene: -
J gene: TRBJ2-3
clone size: few
CDR3 DNA: TGTGCCAGCAGTTCGGGCGGGTTTGGCACAGATACGCAGTATTTT
CDR3 protein: CASSSGGFGTDTQYF

V gene: TRBV9
D gene: TRBD2
J gene: TRBJ2-1
clone size: few
CDR3 DNA: TGTGCCAGCAGCGTGCGGGAGGGCGGGTACGAGCAGTTCTTC
CDR3 protein: CASSVREGGYEQFF

V gene: TRBV7-6
D gene: TRBD2
J gene: TRBJ2-3
clone size: few
CDR3 DNA: TGTGCCAGCCGCGGGGCTAGCGGGAGAGCAGATACGCAGTATTTT
CDR3 protein: CASRGASGRADTQYF

V gene: TRBV3-1
D gene: -
J gene: TRBJ1-2
clone size: few
CDR3 DNA: TGTGCCAGCAGACGGCAGGCGGGTGGCTACACCTTC
CDR3 protein: CASRRQAGGYTF

V gene: TRBV2
D gene: -
J gene: TRBJ1-5
clone size: many
CDR3 DNA: TGTGCCAGCAGTGATATGGAACCCAATCAGCCCCAGCATTTT
CDR3 protein: CASSDMEPNQPQHF

V gene: TRBV27
D gene: -
J gene: TRBJ2-7
clone size: many
CDR3 DNA: TGTGCCAGCAGTGATTTGGGGGCGTGGGACGAGCAGTACTTC
CDR3 protein: CASSDLGAWDEQYF

V gene: TRBV28
D gene: -
J gene: TRBJ1-5
clone size: many
CDR3 DNA: TGTGCCAGCAGTTTCGTGGGGGCCGGGGCCCAGCATTTT
CDR3 protein: CASSFVGAGAQHF

V gene: TRBV10-2
D gene: -
J gene: TRBJ2-3
clone size: many
CDR3 DNA: TGCGCCAGCAGTGAGCCCAGAAGGGATGCAGATACGCAGTATTTT
CDR3 protein: CASSEPRRDADTQYF

V gene: TRBV18
D gene: -
J gene: TRBJ2-1
clone size: many
CDR3 DNA: TGTGCCAGCTCACGAACAGGCCCTCCCTACAATGAGCAGTTCTTC
CDR3 protein: CASSRTGPPYNEQFF

V gene: TRBV2
D gene: -
J gene: TRBJ1-2
clone size: -
CDR3 DNA: TGTGCCAGCAGTGCCCAGATCTATGGCTACACCTTC
CDR3 protein: CASSAQIYGYTF

V gene: TRBV28
D gene: TRBD1
J gene: TRBJ2-3
clone size: many
CDR3 DNA: TGTGCCAGCAGTAAGACAGGGGGCACGGATACGCAGTATTTT
CDR3 protein: CASSKTGGTDTQYF

V gene: TRBV11-2
D gene: TRBD2
J gene: TRBJ2-1
clone size: many
CDR3 DNA: TGTGCCAGCAGCTGGGTTAGCGGGAGCTCCTACAATGAGCAGTTCTTC
CDR3 protein: CASSWVSGSSYNEQFF

V gene: TRBV12-5
D gene: TRBD2
J gene: TRBJ2-1
clone size: -
CDR3 DNA: TGTGCTAGTGGTCCCGGGACTAGCGAGAATGAGCAGTTCTTC
CDR3 protein: CASGPGTSENEQFF

V gene: TRBV27
D gene: TRBD2
J gene: TRBJ2-1
clone size: many
CDR3 DNA: TGTGCCAGCAGTTTAGTAGCGGGCCCCTACAATGAGCAGTTCTTC
CDR3 protein: CASSLVAGPYNEQFF

V gene: TRBV5-1
D gene: -
J gene: TRBJ1-4
clone size: -
CDR3 DNA: TGCGCCAGCAGCTTAAGGAGGGGAGTTGATAATGAAAAACTGTTTTTT
CDR3 protein: CASSLRRGVDNEKLFF

V gene: TRBV10-3
D gene: -
J gene: TRBJ2-3
clone size: few
CDR3 DNA: TGTGCCATCAGTGAGTCCCCCCCTGGGGCAGATACGCAGTATTTT
CDR3 protein: CAISESPPGADTQYF

V gene: TRBV7-2
D gene: TRBD1
J gene: TRBJ2-7
clone size: many
CDR3 DNA: TGTGCCAGCAGCGCGAATCGACCGGGACAGGGCGATGGCGAGCAGTACTTC
CDR3 protein: CASSANRPGQGDGEQYF

V gene: TRBV30
D gene: TRBD1
J gene: TRBJ1-1
clone size: many
CDR3 DNA: TGTGCCTGGAATTTAGGGTTAAACAGGGGGACTGAAGCTTTCTTT
CDR3 protein: CAWNLGLNRGTEAFF

V gene: TRBV2
D gene: TRBD2
J gene: TRBJ2-7
clone size: many
CDR3 DNA: TGTGCCAGCAAGGGAGGGGACGCTGAACCTTACGAGCAGTACTTC
CDR3 protein: CASKGGDAEPYEQYF